These 11 T cell receptor beta chains share one sample of origin, sequenced in a study of blood T cell repertoires in COVID-19. Sequenced by immunoSEQ multiplex PCR; TCRdb stores in-frame clones only, minus some. The sample yields 130,000 or so clones, approximately 88% seen once. The specimen was peripheral blood. Receptors were obtained from a man aged 45-65 years with acute or convalescent COVID-19.

The chain joins TRBV28 to TRBJ1-5, with no clear D. The V and J ends lost 7 bases and 6 bases respectively, with 13 bases between them. The CDR3 is made up of 13 amino acids. Germline CDR1 is MDHEN and CDR2 is SYDVKM. This chain's CDR3 is CASILSGTQPQHF. The CDR3 DNA reads as TGTGCCAGCATCCTCTCGGGTACTCAGCCCCAGCATTTT.

In nucleotides, the CDR3 is TGTGCCAGTAGTATGGGACTAGTCCCCTACGAGCAGTACTTC. Translated: CASSMGLVPYEQYF. This chain connects TRBV19 to TRBJ2-7; 8 positions agree with TRBD2. V gave up 3 bases and J gave up 2 bases; unmatched junction bases: 3. Per the germline V gene, CDR1 is LNHDA and CDR2 is SQIVND (reference sequence). The CDR3 totals 14 residues. Full variable domain (remainder filled in from reference TRBV19 and TRBJ2-7): DGGITQSPKYLFRKEGQNVTLSCEQNLNHDAMYWYRQDPGQGLRLIYYSQIVNDFQKGDIAEGYSVSREKKESFPLTVTSAQKNPTAFYLCASSMGLVPYEQYFGPGTRLTVT.

This chain connects TRBV11-2 to TRBJ2-7; 9 bases are shared with TRBD2. The CDR3 is 16 amino acids. Per germline, CDR1 SGHAT and CDR2 FQNNGV. V lost 5 bases, J lost 1 base, and 9 bases stayed unmatched. CDR3: CASSLQKLAGSYEQYF. In nucleotides, the CDR3 is TGTGCCAGCAGCCTCCAGAAGCTAGCGGGATCCTACGAGCAGTACTTC.

The rearrangement joins TRBV5-1 to TRBJ2-5; 8 bases fit TRBD2. The CDR3 is 17 residues long. V trimming: 0 bases; J trimming: 5 bases; junction bases outside the gene matches: 12. The germline V gene encodes CDR1 SGHRS and CDR2 YFSETQ. The CDR3 spells CASSLGSSSGSRETQYF. The CDR3 bases are TGCGCCAGCAGCTTGGGGTCCTCAAGCGGGAGCCGTGAGACCCAGTACTTC.

The chain has TRBV5-6 and TRBJ1-1; D remains ambiguous. The CDR3 extends over 13 amino acids. V lost 1 base and J lost 1, with 5 bases in between. Germline V gene data show CDR1 as SGHDT and CDR2 as YYEEEE. DNA for the CDR3: TGTGCCAGCAGCTTGCCAGGGAACACTGAAGCTTTCTTT. Translated: CASSLPGNTEAFF. The full variable domain, rest sourced from reference TRBV5-6 and TRBJ1-1, is DAGVTQSPTHLIKTRGQQVTLRCSPKSGHDTVSWYQQALGQGPQFIFQYYEEEERQRGNFPDRFSGHQFPNYSSELNVNALLLGDSALYLCASSLPGNTEAFFGQGTRLTVV.

This clone was seen once. The J gene is TRBJ1-2, the V gene TRBV7-3, with 8 bases lining up with TRBD1. CDR3 length: 15 residues. The trim removed 5 bases at V and 4 bases at J, leaving 9 bases unmatched. Germline values: CDR1 SGHTA, CDR2 FQGTGA. The CDR3 DNA reads TGTGCCAGCAGCGCCGGGACAGGTGGGGGCTATGGCTACACCTTC. It codes for CASSAGTGGGYGYTF.

This clone occurred a few times. This chain links TRBV10-3 with TRBJ2-5; D not certain. V was cut by 8 bases and J by 4 bases, with 11 bases left in between. Germline assignment: CDR1 ENHRY and CDR2 SYGVKD. This CDR3 contains 12 residues. CDR3 sequence: CAISSTVETQYF. DNA of the CDR3: TGTGCCATCTCTTCGACTGTAGAGACCCAGTACTTC.

The gene calls are TRBV28 and TRBJ2-7, with TRBD1 matching 9 bases. This CDR3 spans 15 amino acids. Germline V gene data show CDR1 as MDHEN and CDR2 as SYDVKM. V shed 7 bases and J 5 bases; nucleotides not matched to a gene: 12. The CDR3 spells CASNLPGQGRNEQYF. The CDR3 bases are TGTGCCAGCAATCTTCCGGGACAGGGAAGGAACGAGCAGTACTTC. Looking up the rest from reference TRBV28 and TRBJ2-7 gives the full variable domain: DVKVTQSSRYLVKRTGEKVFLECVQDMDHENMFWYRQDPGLGLRLIYFSYDVKMKEKGDIPEGYSVSREKKERFSLILESASTNQTSMYLCASNLPGQGRNEQYFGPGTRLTVT.

This sequence joins TRBV19 and TRBJ2-6, with D tentatively TRBD2 (5 bases). The CDR3 contains 15 residues. Trimming left V 4 bases short and J 0 bases short, with 7 bases between. The germline V gene encodes CDR1 LNHDA and CDR2 SQIVND (reference sequence). In nucleotides, the CDR3 is TGTGCCAGTAGTACGGGGAACTCTGGGGCCAACGTCCTGACTTTC. Amino acid sequence: CASSTGNSGANVLTF.

This chain links TRBV19 with TRBJ1-5, with D tentatively TRBD1 (6 bases). Germline loops: CDR1 LNHDA, CDR2 SQIVND (reference sequence). The CDR3 sequence is 15 residues long. V was cut by 4 bases and J by 6 bases, with 16 bases left in between. The CDR3 region is CASSTLLRGSQPQHF. DNA of the CDR3: TGTGCCAGTAGTACGTTACTCAGGGGTAGTCAGCCCCAGCATTTT.

The chain couples TRBV4-1 to TRBJ2-1; 9 bases align to TRBD2. This CDR3 is built from 16 residues. Germline V lookup: CDR1 MGHRA, CDR2 YSYEKL. J lost 1 base, V lost 6 bases, and 7 bases had no gene match. CDR3 region: CASRREGLASYNEQFF. Written as DNA, the CDR3 is TGCGCCAGCAGACGTGAGGGACTAGCATCCTACAATGAGCAGTTCTTC.